The next 26 T cell receptor beta chains were all read from a single sample in a study of identical twins. TCRdb processed the 5' RACE reads anew with MiXCR; each CDR3 protein has one entry. Among about 210,000 distinct CDR3 sequences listed, roughly 9.4% were seen once. The sequenced sample was memory (CD45RO+) T cells sorted from blood. The receptors come from a woman in her late teens or twenties in good health.

This chain's CDR3 is CASSSIAGSSSYNEQFF. The DNA for the CDR3 is TGTGCCAGCAGCTCCATAGCGGGTTCGAGCTCCTACAATGAGCAGTTCTTC. The rearrangement uses TRBV3-1 and TRBJ2-1; 7 bases line up with TRBD2. Germline assignment: CDR1 LGHDT and CDR2 YNNKEL (reference sequence). The CDR3 runs to 17 residues. V lost 5 bases, J lost 0 bases, and 10 bases stayed unmatched.

This clonotype was seen a few times. This chain connects TRBV7-3 to TRBJ2-3; 7 bases are shared with TRBD2. Losses at the gene ends were 11 bases for V and 4 bases for J; bases not matched to a gene: 15. In germline, CDR1 is SGHTA, CDR2 FQGTGA. This CDR3 has 15 residues. The CDR3 spells CASAARSGAPDTQYF. CDR3 nucleotide sequence: TGTGCCTCCGCCGCCCGGAGCGGGGCACCAGATACGCAGTATTTT.

This clonotype appeared a few times. This sequence joins TRBV7-7 and TRBJ2-1; 10 nucleotides align to TRBD2. With 5 bases clipped from V and 7 bases from J, the junction kept 11 bases outside the gene matches. There are 16 residues in the CDR3. Germline V CDR1 and CDR2: SSHAT, FNYEAQ (reference sequence). The CDR3 loop is CASSSSPGLAPNEQFF. Here the CDR3 DNA reads TGTGCCAGCAGCAGCTCACCGGGACTAGCGCCGAATGAGCAGTTCTTC.

This clonotype showed up just a few times. This rearrangement joins TRBV7-2 to TRBJ2-7; the match to TRBD2 covers 7 bases. The CDR3 covers 16 residues. Germline V lookup: CDR1 SGHTA, CDR2 FQGNSA. Trimming cost V 0 bases and J 0 bases; bases outside gene matches: 5. CDR3 sequence reads: CASSLASGTNSYEQYF. The CDR3 DNA reads as TGTGCCAGCAGCTTAGCCAGCGGGACTAACTCCTACGAGCAGTACTTC.

This clonotype was observed at least ten times. The V gene is TRBV5-5, the J gene TRBJ2-1; D remains unclear. The CDR3 runs 15 residues. Deletions cut 1 base from V and 0 bases from J, with 8 bases between. Germline V gene lookup returns CDR1 SGHKS and CDR2 YYEKEE (reference sequence). The CDR3 is CASSLKVGSYNEQFF. The CDR3 DNA reads TGTGCCAGCAGCTTGAAGGTCGGCTCCTACAATGAGCAGTTCTTC.

This clonotype came up many times. The chain couples TRBV20-1 to TRBJ1-1; D not resolved. Germline V gives CDR1 DFQATT, CDR2 SNEGSKA (reference sequence). The CDR3 runs to 14 residues. The V end lost 0 bases, the J end lost 1 base, and 9 bases lay between the germline ends. The CDR3 nucleotides are TGCAGTGCTAGAGATGCAAGGGAGAACACTGAAGCTTTCTTT. Translating it yields CSARDARENTEAFF.

This clonotype was detected a few times. V is TRBV20-1 and J is TRBJ2-1; D gene uncertain. V shed 2 bases and J shed 4 bases, with 15 bases lying between them. Germline CDR1 is DFQATT and CDR2 is SNEGSKA (reference sequence). This CDR3 is built from 15 residues. CDR3 loop: CSARTLILPYNEQFF. CDR3 bases: TGCAGTGCTAGAACCCTTATTCTACCGTACAATGAGCAGTTCTTC.

The J gene is TRBJ2-1, the V gene TRBV2, with no clear D. The CDR3 extends over 13 amino acids. Between the trimmed V and J ends, which lost 0 bases and 8 bases, there was a span of 8 bases. Germline V gene lookup returns CDR1 SNHLY and CDR2 FYNNEI. The CDR3 region has the DNA TGTGCCAGCAGTGAAGCGCTTGAGGATGAGCAGTTCTTC. This codes for CASSEALEDEQFF.

The rearrangement joins TRBV20-1 to TRBJ1-5, with D tentatively TRBD1 (6 bases). V lost 4 bases and J lost 7, with 14 bases in between. There are 13 residues in the CDR3. Germline V gives CDR1 DFQATT, CDR2 SNEGSKA (reference sequence). The CDR3 sequence: CSATTGMSQPQHF. CDR3 coding DNA: TGCAGTGCTACTACAGGGATGAGCCAGCCCCAGCATTTT.

The CDR3 DNA follows: TGTGCCAGCAGCTTAGGGGGATCCAGATACAATGAGCAGTTCTTC. It specifies CASSLGGSRYNEQFF. This chain connects TRBV3-1 to TRBJ2-1; a weak D match, TRBD1 (6 bases). The CDR3 sequence is 15 residues long. V was trimmed by 5 bases and J by 4 bases, leaving 15 bases between them. CDR1 is LGHDT and CDR2 is YNNKEL in the germline V gene (reference sequence).

The sample holds a few counts of this clonotype. This chain uses TRBV12-3 or TRBV12-4 with TRBJ1-1; 7 nucleotides agree with TRBD1. Trimming removed 3 bases from V and 6 bases from J; junction bases left unmatched: 13. This CDR3 contains 16 residues. CDR3 protein: CASSLGLPGTVAEAFF. The CDR3, as DNA: TGTGCCAGCAGTTTGGGCCTCCCCGGGACAGTCGCTGAAGCTTTCTTT.

In its sample, this clonotype was seen a few times. The chain links TRBV6-1 to TRBJ1-6; D ambiguous. The CDR3 is made up of 14 amino acids. The V end was cut by 6 bases, the J end by 3 bases, with 9 bases between. From germline, CDR1 is MNHNS and CDR2 SASEGT. CDR3 bases: TGTGCCAGCAGCCCACTGCTCTATAATTCACCCCTCCACTTT. This sequence encodes CASSPLLYNSPLHF.

This clonotype was seen only a few times. The chain links TRBV12-5 to TRBJ1-3; TRBD1 is a possible D gene (5 bases). This CDR3 is 13 amino acids long. Looked up from germline, CDR1 is LGHNT and CDR2 is FRNRAP. V was trimmed by 5 bases and J by 0 bases, leaving 5 bases between them. In DNA, the CDR3 is TGTGCTAGTGGTAGGGGCTCTGGAAACACCATATATTTT. It is translated as CASGRGSGNTIYF.

This clonotype has more than one count but fewer than ten. The chain combines TRBV25-1 with TRBJ1-1; D is uncertain. CDR1 is MGHDK, CDR2 SYGVNS, per germline. The CDR3 spans 13 residues. V lost 2 bases and J lost 8, with 12 bases in between. The CDR3 region is CASSETATHEAFF. The DNA for the CDR3 is TGTGCCAGCAGTGAAACTGCGACACACGAAGCTTTCTTT.

The rearrangement joins TRBV11-3 to TRBJ2-2; D unclear. Germline V gives CDR1 SGHNT, CDR2 YENEEA. The CDR3 is 14 amino acids. The V end lost 7 bases, the J end lost 4 bases, and 13 bases lay between the germline ends. The CDR3 sequence: CASISPQTTGELFF. The CDR3 nucleotides read TGTGCCAGCATCTCCCCGCAGACCACCGGGGAGCTGTTTTTT.

The genes are TRBV9 and TRBJ1-1; D gene ambiguous. The CDR3 runs to 15 residues. Trimming took off 1 base at V and 6 bases at J, with 16 bases between the two ends. Germline V gene data show CDR1 as SGDLS and CDR2 as YYNGEE. The CDR3 here is CASSVHEGRRAEAFF. For the CDR3, the DNA is TGTGCCAGCAGCGTACATGAGGGAAGGAGAGCTGAAGCTTTCTTT.

The chain is built from TRBV30 and TRBJ2-7; possible D gene TRBD1, 5 bases. CDR1 and CDR2 (germline): GTSNPN, SVGIG (reference sequence). The V and J ends lost 2 bases and 5 bases respectively, with 10 bases between them. The CDR3 is made up of 12 amino acids. CDR3 nucleotide sequence: TGTGCCTGGAGTAGACAGTTCCACGAGCAGTACTTC. Translation: CAWSRQFHEQYF.

Ten or more counts support this clonotype. The gene calls are TRBV4-1 and TRBJ1-1; D unresolved. The CDR3 covers 15 residues. Germline CDR1 MGHRA, CDR2 YSYEKL. V lost 0 bases to trimming and J lost 4 bases, with 12 bases between them. CDR3 protein: CASSQDGRLSTEAFF. The CDR3 bases are TGCGCCAGCAGCCAAGATGGTCGGTTAAGCACTGAAGCTTTCTTT.

V and J are TRBV6-5 and TRBJ1-1; no clear D gene. Trimming removed 2 bases from V and 3 bases from J, with 7 bases in between. CDR3 length: 13 residues. From germline, CDR1 is MNHEY and CDR2 SVGAGI. The CDR3: CASSYRRHTEAFF. CDR3 sequence (DNA): TGTGCCAGCAGTTACCGAAGACACACTGAAGCTTTCTTT.

This clonotype was detected a few times. The chain uses TRBV12-3 or TRBV12-4 and TRBJ1-2; 11 bases are a match to TRBD1. Unmatched junction bases numbered 2, after V lost 5 bases and J lost 12 bases. The CDR3 loop spans 11 amino acids. The CDR3 sequence: CASSEDRGHTF. CDR3 sequence (DNA): TGTGCCAGCAGTGAGGACAGGGGGCACACCTTC.

This clonotype appeared a few times. This rearrangement joins TRBV6-2 or TRBV6-3 to TRBJ2-2; the D gene is possibly TRBD2 (5 bases). V dropped 7 bases and J dropped 1 base, with 10 bases sitting between them. The CDR3 runs to 14 residues. Germline values: CDR1 MNHEY, CDR2 SVGEGT. The CDR3 loop is CASTILGNTGELFF. CDR3 nucleotides: TGTGCCAGCACCATACTAGGGAACACCGGGGAGCTGTTTTTT.

The chain is built from TRBV6-5 and TRBJ2-7, with TRBD1 matching over 12 bases. Germline trimming cut 4 bases from V and 7 bases from J; bases unmatched to any gene: 8. CDR1 and CDR2 (germline): MNHEY, SVGAGI. This CDR3 contains 15 residues. CDR3 loop: CASSSWDRGPGEQYF. The CDR3 DNA is TGTGCCAGCAGTTCTTGGGACAGGGGGCCGGGGGAGCAGTACTTC.

This clonotype has just a few counts. The gene calls are TRBV11-2 and TRBJ1-1; TRBD1 matches 7 bases. Germline V gene sequence: CDR1 SGHAT, CDR2 FQNNGV. V dropped 4 bases and J dropped 11; count of bases not matched to a gene: 19. CDR3 length equals 16 residues. The CDR3 DNA sequence: TGTGCCAGCAGCTCAACAGGACAGGTCTCGGTCGGAGGGGCTTTCTTT. It is translated as CASSSTGQVSVGGAFF.

There are a few counts of this clonotype. The chain is built from TRBV9 and TRBJ2-2; the D is unclear. Germline V gene sequence: CDR1 SGDLS, CDR2 YYNGEE. Trimming left V 0 bases short and J 4 bases short, with 10 bases between. CDR3 size: 15 residues. DNA for the CDR3: TGTGCCAGCAGCGTAGATGTACAGTCCACCGGGGAGCTGTTTTTT. It yields the protein CASSVDVQSTGELFF.

This clonotype was seen a handful of times. The chain carries TRBV30 and TRBJ2-1, with TRBD2 identical over 7 bases. Trimming removed 5 bases from V and 4 bases from J; junction bases left unmatched: 8. Germline values: CDR1 GTSNPN, CDR2 SVGIG (reference sequence). The length of the CDR3 is 14 residues. CDR3 nucleotides: TGTGCCTGGGGGGGGGGTGGCGAATACAATGAGCAGTTCTTC. Residues: CAWGGGGEYNEQFF.

This clonotype was picked up many times. The chain uses TRBV11-2 and TRBJ1-2; 7 bases match TRBD1. Per the germline V gene, CDR1 is SGHAT and CDR2 is FQNNGV. The CDR3 is 18 residues long. With V trimmed by 4 bases and J by 8 bases, 22 bases remained unmatched. The CDR3 protein is CASSSRPLTGPNTMGYTF. DNA of the CDR3: TGTGCCAGCAGCTCCCGACCGTTGACAGGGCCCAACACTATGGGCTACACCTTC.